The 10 T cell receptor beta chains given below trace back to one sample, sequenced in a study of control samples from healthy donors and cancer patients. Libraries were prepared by immunoSEQ multiplex PCR; TCRdb keeps only in-frame clonotypes and omits some of them. The sample gives some 140,000 clones, 90% to 95% of which show up once; about 14% is in the top ten. Sequencing used PBMCs. The receptor source for this set is a man aged 55 to 70 with colorectal cancer.

The V and J genes are TRBV6-5 and TRBJ1-2; TRBD1 matches at 9 bases. CDR1 and CDR2 (germline): MNHEY, SVGAGI. The V segment lost 6 bases and the J segment 4 bases; nucleotides outside the gene matches: 6. The CDR3 is 14 amino acids. The CDR3 sequence: CASRPGQGFYGYTF. CDR3 nucleotide sequence: TGTGCCAGCAGACCGGGACAGGGCTTCTATGGCTACACCTTC.

This rearrangement joins TRBV5-1 to TRBJ2-5; tentatively, D is TRBD2 (5 bases). V was cut by 0 bases and J by 6 bases, with 9 bases left in between. This CDR3 has 13 amino acids. Germline V lookup: CDR1 SGHRS, CDR2 YFSETQ. As DNA, the CDR3 is TGCGCCAGCAGCTTGGAGGACTGGAAGACCCAGTACTTC. This codes for CASSLEDWKTQYF.

The rearrangement uses TRBV27 and TRBJ2-7; D is ambiguous. Trimming pared 4 bases from V and 2 bases from J, leaving 9 bases between. This CDR3 is built from 13 residues. CDR1 and CDR2 from the germline V gene are MNHEY and SMNVEV (reference sequence). For the CDR3, the DNA is TGTGCCAGCAGTTGGCGGTCGACCTACGAGCAGTACTTC. Its translation: CASSWRSTYEQYF.

This clone was seen just once. V and J are TRBV4-2 and TRBJ1-5; 10 nucleotides match TRBD1. V lost 0 bases to trimming and J lost 2 bases; unmatched junction nucleotides: 1. Germline V gene data show CDR1 as LGHNA and CDR2 as YNFKEQ. The CDR3 runs to 16 residues. CDR3 in amino acids: CASSQETGGGNQPQHF. The CDR3 nucleotides are TGTGCCAGCAGCCAAGAGACAGGGGGCGGCAATCAGCCCCAGCATTTT.

CDR3 sequence (DNA): TGTGCCAGCAGCGTAGGGACTTACAATGAGCAGTTCTTC. The encoded protein is CASSVGTYNEQFF. The V call is TRBV9, the J call TRBJ2-1; tentative D call: TRBD2 (5 bases). Germline V gene data show CDR1 as SGDLS and CDR2 as YYNGEE. V lost 0 bases and J lost 4, with 5 bases in between. The CDR3 loop spans 13 amino acids. Full variable domain (remainder filled in from reference TRBV9 and TRBJ2-1): DSGVTQTPKHLITATGQRVTLRCSPRSGDLSVYWYQQSLDQGLQFLIQYYNGEERAKGNILERFSAQQFPDLHSELNLSSLELGDSALYFCASSVGTYNEQFFGPGTRLTVL.

This chain joins TRBV5-4 and TRBJ2-3; a weak D match, TRBD2 (5 bases). The germline V and J ends were trimmed by 0 bases and 0 bases, with 8 bases remaining between them. The CDR3 spans 15 residues. Germline V lookup: CDR1 SGHNT, CDR2 YYREEE (reference sequence). CDR3: CASSLVRGSTDTQYF. In DNA, the CDR3 is TGTGCCAGCAGCTTGGTTCGGGGTAGCACAGATACGCAGTATTTT.

The V gene is TRBV7-2, the J gene TRBJ1-1; 9 bases map to TRBD1. The V gene's germline CDR1 is SGHTA and CDR2 FQGNSA. The CDR3 extends over 14 amino acids. V gave up 4 bases and J gave up 6 bases; unmatched junction bases: 6. CDR3 loop: CASSWTGEDAEAFF. CDR3 bases: TGTGCCAGCAGCTGGACAGGGGAGGATGCTGAAGCTTTCTTT.

This rearrangement joins TRBV5-1 to TRBJ2-6; TRBD1 matches at 7 bases. The CDR3 loop spans 15 amino acids. The ends lost 1 base at V and 4 bases at J; junction bases unmatched: 2. Germline V CDR1 and CDR2: SGHRS, YFSETQ. For the CDR3, the DNA is TGCGCCAGCAGCTTGACAGGGGTCGGGGCCAACGTCCTGACTTTC. Its protein is CASSLTGVGANVLTF.

The chain has TRBV19 and TRBJ1-4; 9 bases line up with TRBD1. Germline trimming cut 7 bases from V and 7 bases from J; bases unmatched to any gene: 13. This CDR3 region has 16 residues. Germline CDR1 is LNHDA and CDR2 is SQIVND (reference sequence). This chain's CDR3 is CASTDRPGQGGEKLFF. CDR3 in DNA: TGTGCCAGTACCGACAGACCGGGACAGGGAGGTGAAAAACTGTTTTTT. Full variable domain (remainder filled in from reference TRBV19 and TRBJ1-4): DGGITQSPKYLFRKEGQNVTLSCEQNLNHDAMYWYRQDPGQGLRLIYYSQIVNDFQKGDIAEGYSVSREKKESFPLTVTSAQKNPTAFYLCASTDRPGQGGEKLFFGSGTQLSVL.

This sequence joins TRBV7-2 and TRBJ2-6; D gene uncertain. Germline CDR1 and CDR2: SGHTA and FQGNSA. The CDR3 spans 15 residues. Trimming cost V 4 bases and J 1 base, with 8 bases left between them. The CDR3 is CASSSTGSGANVLTF. The DNA for the CDR3 is TGTGCCAGCAGCTCAACGGGTTCTGGGGCCAACGTCCTGACTTTC.